These T cell receptor beta chains were read from a single sample in a study of Graves' ophthalmopathy and Graves' hyperthyroidism. Each CDR3 protein gets one entry after TCRdb re-called the multiplex PCR reads with MiXCR. Of about 220,000 distinct CDR3 sequences listed, about 22% are singletons. What was sequenced was peripheral blood. The receptors stem from a woman in her fifties or sixties with Graves' ophthalmopathy. CDR3s include the opening cysteine and the closing phenylalanine or tryptophan. D genes are given only for firm matches. Expanded clones get a size class; other rows say once, few or many, or leave the size out.

D gene: TRBD2; V gene: TRBV12-3/TRBV12-4; J gene: TRBJ2-2; clone size: NA; CDR3 protein: CASTIGLAAGELFF; CDR3 DNA: TGTGCCAGCACCATAGGACTAGCGGCCGGGGAGCTGTTTTTT
D gene: NA; V gene: TRBV7-9; J gene: TRBJ2-7; clone size: few; CDR3 protein: CASWGESRPYEQYF; CDR3 DNA: TGTGCCAGCTGGGGGGAGAGTAGGCCCTACGAGCAGTACTTC
D gene: TRBD1; V gene: TRBV11-2; J gene: TRBJ2-7; clone size: many; CDR3 protein: CASSLDRDRSYEQYF; CDR3 DNA: TGTGCCAGCAGCTTAGATCGGGACAGATCCTACGAGCAGTACTTC
D gene: TRBD2; V gene: TRBV6-5; J gene: TRBJ2-7; clone size: many; CDR3 protein: CASSARTSGSGEQYF; CDR3 DNA: TGTGCCAGCAGCGCTAGGACTAGCGGGAGCGGCGAGCAGTACTTC
D gene: TRBD1; V gene: TRBV2; J gene: TRBJ1-4; clone size: many; CDR3 protein: CASITGGGDEKLFF; CDR3 DNA: TGTGCCAGCATCACAGGGGGGGGAGATGAAAAACTGTTTTTT
D gene: NA; V gene: TRBV28; J gene: TRBJ2-7; clone size: NA; CDR3 protein: CASTSGTGRAPEQYF; CDR3 DNA: TGTGCCAGCACCTCCGGGACGGGCAGGGCCCCCGAGCAGTACTTC
D gene: TRBD1; V gene: TRBV20-1; J gene: TRBJ2-5; clone size: many; CDR3 protein: CSAREWDSWYQETQYF; CDR3 DNA: TGCAGTGCTAGAGAGTGGGACAGTTGGTACCAAGAGACCCAGTACTTC
D gene: NA; V gene: TRBV6-1; J gene: TRBJ2-6; clone size: NA; CDR3 protein: CASRERLNSGANVLTF; CDR3 DNA: TGTGCCAGCAGAGAACGACTGAACTCTGGGGCCAACGTCCTGACTTTC
D gene: NA; V gene: TRBV7-2; J gene: TRBJ1-2; clone size: many; CDR3 protein: CASSYADSYGYTF; CDR3 DNA: TGTGCCAGCAGCTACGCGGACAGCTATGGCTACACCTTC
D gene: NA; V gene: TRBV20-1; J gene: TRBJ2-7; clone size: many; CDR3 protein: CSARGPRRTYF; CDR3 DNA: TGCAGTGCTAGAGGGCCACGGAGGACGTACTTC
D gene: NA; V gene: TRBV19; J gene: TRBJ1-5; clone size: once; CDR3 protein: CASSIGQGTQPQHF; CDR3 DNA: TGTGCCAGTAGTATTGGGCAGGGGACTCAGCCCCAGCATTTT
D gene: NA; V gene: TRBV6-1; J gene: TRBJ1-5; clone size: many; CDR3 protein: CASSEAGTSNQPQHF; CDR3 DNA: TGTGCCAGCAGTGAAGCGGGAACAAGCAATCAGCCCCAGCATTTT
D gene: TRBD1; V gene: TRBV6-5; J gene: TRBJ2-5; clone size: NA; CDR3 protein: CASSYHKTGGQETQYF; CDR3 DNA: TGTGCCAGCAGTTATCATAAGACAGGGGGCCAAGAGACCCAGTACTTC
D gene: TRBD2; V gene: TRBV18; J gene: TRBJ2-7; clone size: few; CDR3 protein: CASSPRLASEYEQYF; CDR3 DNA: TGTGCCAGCTCACCCCGACTAGCATCGGAGTACGAGCAGTACTTC
D gene: NA; V gene: TRBV13; J gene: TRBJ1-1; clone size: many; CDR3 protein: CASSSSGGTEAFF; CDR3 DNA: TGTGCCAGCAGCTCCTCTGGGGGCACTGAAGCTTTCTTT
D gene: NA; V gene: TRBV6-2/TRBV6-3; J gene: TRBJ1-5; clone size: many; CDR3 protein: CASSYLGATGSPQHF; CDR3 DNA: TGTGCCAGCAGTTACTTGGGGGCCACCGGTTCGCCCCAGCATTTT
D gene: NA; V gene: TRBV19; J gene: TRBJ1-6; clone size: many; CDR3 protein: CASSMNGGNSPLHF; CDR3 DNA: TGTGCCAGTAGTATGAACGGGGGAAATTCACCCCTCCACTTT
D gene: TRBD1; V gene: TRBV5-1; J gene: TRBJ2-7; clone size: many; CDR3 protein: CASSMGQYYEQYF; CDR3 DNA: TGCGCCAGCAGCATGGGACAGTACTACGAGCAGTACTTC
D gene: TRBD1; V gene: TRBV16; J gene: TRBJ2-7; clone size: few; CDR3 protein: CASSQSNQGAYEQYF; CDR3 DNA: TGTGCCAGCAGCCAATCGAATCAGGGGGCCTACGAGCAGTACTTC
D gene: NA; V gene: TRBV27; J gene: TRBJ1-1; clone size: many; CDR3 protein: CASAMTPNTEAFF; CDR3 DNA: TGTGCCAGCGCAATGACACCGAACACTGAAGCTTTCTTT
D gene: NA; V gene: TRBV5-5; J gene: TRBJ2-7; clone size: many; CDR3 protein: CASSLVPGLDSYEQYF; CDR3 DNA: TGTGCCAGCAGCTTGGTCCCCGGGCTAGACTCCTACGAGCAGTACTTC
D gene: TRBD1; V gene: TRBV28; J gene: TRBJ2-5; clone size: NA; CDR3 protein: CASSDRDRTQETQYF; CDR3 DNA: TGTGCCAGCAGCGATCGGGACAGGACCCAAGAGACCCAGTACTTC
D gene: NA; V gene: TRBV12-3/TRBV12-4; J gene: TRBJ1-2; clone size: many; CDR3 protein: CASSLGQETNYGYTF; CDR3 DNA: TGTGCCAGCAGTTTAGGCCAGGAGACTAACTATGGCTACACCTTC
D gene: TRBD2; V gene: TRBV5-1; J gene: TRBJ2-5; clone size: NA; CDR3 protein: CAGSQGGTSGQETQYF; CDR3 DNA: TGCGCCGGCAGCCAAGGAGGGACTAGCGGACAAGAGACCCAGTACTTC
D gene: NA; V gene: TRBV11-1; J gene: TRBJ2-2; clone size: many; CDR3 protein: CASSLDGYTGELFF; CDR3 DNA: TGTGCCAGCAGCTTAGATGGGTACACCGGGGAGCTGTTTTTT
D gene: NA; V gene: TRBV29-1; J gene: TRBJ2-2; clone size: NA; CDR3 protein: CSVEDSASIAGELFF; CDR3 DNA: TGCAGCGTTGAAGATTCGGCCTCGATCGCCGGGGAGCTGTTTTTT
D gene: NA; V gene: TRBV20-1; J gene: TRBJ1-2; clone size: NA; CDR3 protein: CSAEEGRGGYTF; CDR3 DNA: TGCAGTGCTGAAGAAGGACGTGGTGGCTACACCTTC
D gene: TRBD2; V gene: TRBV30; J gene: TRBJ2-2; clone size: many; CDR3 protein: CAWRTSGITGELFF; CDR3 DNA: TGTGCCTGGAGGACTAGCGGGATCACCGGGGAGCTGTTTTTT
D gene: TRBD2; V gene: TRBV6-2/TRBV6-3; J gene: TRBJ2-7; clone size: NA; CDR3 protein: CASIQGLSYYEQYF; CDR3 DNA: TGTGCCAGCATCCAGGGACTATCTTACTACGAGCAGTACTTC
D gene: NA; V gene: TRBV7-9; J gene: TRBJ1-1; clone size: NA; CDR3 protein: CASSRGGVHTEAFF; CDR3 DNA: TGTGCCAGCAGCCGAGGTGGGGTCCACACTGAAGCTTTCTTT
D gene: NA; V gene: TRBV11-2; J gene: TRBJ2-7; clone size: few; CDR3 protein: CASSPPTDKQYF; CDR3 DNA: TGTGCCAGCAGCCCCCCCACTGATAAGCAGTACTTC
D gene: NA; V gene: TRBV20-1; J gene: TRBJ2-5; clone size: many; CDR3 protein: CSARGPAIQETQYF; CDR3 DNA: TGCAGTGCTAGAGGGCCAGCGATCCAAGAGACCCAGTACTTC
D gene: TRBD1; V gene: TRBV12-3/TRBV12-4; J gene: TRBJ1-2; clone size: once; CDR3 protein: CASTPGTGGYGYTF; CDR3 DNA: TGTGCCAGCACCCCAGGGACAGGAGGGTATGGCTACACCTTC
D gene: NA; V gene: TRBV28; J gene: TRBJ1-1; clone size: NA; CDR3 protein: CASSLASRRITEAFF; CDR3 DNA: TGTGCCAGCAGTTTAGCATCCAGGCGTATCACTGAAGCTTTCTTT
D gene: NA; V gene: TRBV6-5; J gene: TRBJ2-6; clone size: many; CDR3 protein: CATSFSGANVLTF; CDR3 DNA: TGTGCCACCTCTTTCTCTGGGGCCAACGTCCTGACTTTC
D gene: NA; V gene: TRBV7-2; J gene: TRBJ2-2; clone size: many; CDR3 protein: CASSPKGNGELFF; CDR3 DNA: TGTGCCAGCAGCCCTAAAGGCAACGGGGAGCTGTTTTTT
D gene: NA; V gene: TRBV2; J gene: TRBJ2-5; clone size: many; CDR3 protein: CASVVLETQYF; CDR3 DNA: TGTGCCAGCGTGGTTCTTGAGACCCAGTACTTC
D gene: NA; V gene: TRBV6-1; J gene: TRBJ1-5; clone size: NA; CDR3 protein: CASTLRRGTQPQHF; CDR3 DNA: TGTGCCAGCACCCTGCGGCGGGGGACACAGCCCCAGCATTTT
D gene: TRBD1; V gene: TRBV12-3/TRBV12-4; J gene: TRBJ2-2; clone size: many; CDR3 protein: CASSLAPGTGYTGELFF; CDR3 DNA: TGTGCCAGCAGTTTAGCTCCCGGGACAGGGTACACCGGGGAGCTGTTTTTT
D gene: NA; V gene: TRBV5-1; J gene: TRBJ1-1; clone size: many; CDR3 protein: CASSPDSYRAGTEAFF; CDR3 DNA: TGCGCCAGCAGCCCGGACAGTTATCGCGCCGGGACTGAAGCTTTCTTT
D gene: NA; V gene: TRBV29-1; J gene: TRBJ2-7; clone size: many; CDR3 protein: CSVGTGGRQITYEQYF; CDR3 DNA: TGCAGCGTTGGGACAGGCGGGAGGCAAATTACCTACGAGCAGTACTTC
D gene: NA; V gene: TRBV29-1; J gene: TRBJ2-5; clone size: many; CDR3 protein: CSVGRRLQKTQYF; CDR3 DNA: TGCAGCGTTGGTCGGCGACTTCAAAAGACCCAGTACTTC
D gene: NA; V gene: TRBV30; J gene: TRBJ2-7; clone size: many; CDR3 protein: CAWRARTVVSYEQYF; CDR3 DNA: TGTGCCTGGAGGGCCAGGACAGTTGTTTCCTACGAGCAGTACTTC
D gene: NA; V gene: TRBV12-3/TRBV12-4; J gene: TRBJ2-3; clone size: many; CDR3 protein: CASSLSEASDDSIDTQYF; CDR3 DNA: TGTGCCAGCAGTTTGTCCGAGGCTAGCGATGATTCGATAGATACGCAGTATTTT
D gene: NA; V gene: TRBV10-1; J gene: TRBJ1-1; clone size: many; CDR3 protein: CASSEGRGADTEAFF; CDR3 DNA: TGCGCCAGCAGTGAGGGTCGGGGGGCGGACACTGAAGCTTTCTTT
D gene: NA; V gene: TRBV12-3/TRBV12-4; J gene: TRBJ1-5; clone size: many; CDR3 protein: CASSLRGFDQPQHF; CDR3 DNA: TGTGCCAGCAGTTTGAGAGGGTTCGATCAGCCCCAGCATTTT
D gene: NA; V gene: TRBV7-8; J gene: TRBJ1-1; clone size: few; CDR3 protein: CASSLVGEPNTEAFF; CDR3 DNA: TGTGCCAGCAGCTTGGTTGGGGAGCCCAACACTGAAGCTTTCTTT
D gene: NA; V gene: TRBV5-1; J gene: TRBJ2-5; clone size: NA; CDR3 protein: CASSLGVKETQYF; CDR3 DNA: TGCGCCAGCAGCTTGGGGGTTAAGGAGACCCAGTACTTC
D gene: TRBD1; V gene: TRBV12-3/TRBV12-4; J gene: TRBJ2-7; clone size: few; CDR3 protein: CASSERWDRAYEQYF; CDR3 DNA: TGTGCCAGCAGTGAACGGTGGGACAGGGCCTACGAGCAGTACTTC
D gene: NA; V gene: TRBV20-1; J gene: TRBJ2-5; clone size: NA; CDR3 protein: CSARAPGYTSKETQYF; CDR3 DNA: TGCAGTGCTAGAGCTCCGGGCTATACTTCGAAAGAGACCCAGTACTTC